This T cell receptor beta chain emerged from a study of blood T cells in healthy people across ages (dated by TCRdb to about 2015). Study-level background: Template switching captured roughly one uniquely barcoded TCR beta cDNA molecule per two T cells in model experiments. The study measured age-related changes in TCR beta repertoire diversity using deep sequencing normalized with unique cDNA molecular identifiers. The donors were split into four age groups: young (average 16 years), middle-aged (39), aged (more than 60) and long-lived (about 74). To avoid experimental bias, donors of different ages were randomly spread across the sequencing lanes. For two donors (one aged 18 to 29 and one aged 80 or older), the study analyzed two additional independent replicas of 1 million unique cDNA reads from the same blood draw. Beyond this particular receptor, the publication reports: Observed TCR beta diversity correlated strongly with the percentage of naive T cells measured by flow cytometry. Compared with the aged group, more naive CD4+ T cells, fewer expanded clones and increased TCR diversity were shown by the long-lived group, suggesting age selection. As age increased, observed TCR beta diversity per million T cells dropped in a roughly linear way, and a significant reduction was already evident by age about 40. The CMV infection status of donors was not known, potentially confounding age-related changes in expanded clonotypes. Because profiling used bulk unsorted PBMCs, naive and antigen-experienced compartments could not be compared conclusively. Estimates of total diversity based on one million sequenced T cells were regarded as lower bounds and as underestimates.

Receptor libraries were prepared by 5' RACE. This sample was sequenced with an Illumina HiSeq 2500. A second PCR of roughly 6 to 12 cycles was performed with a sample-barcoded 5' primer and a J-beta primer mix. A template-switch 5' adaptor carrying 12 random nucleotides introduced a unique molecular identifier onto each TCR beta cDNA molecule. At least 3 million CDR3-containing paired-end reads were obtained from each sample. First-strand cDNA was synthesized from all RNA with the Mint cDNA synthesis kit, primed by a TRBC-specific oligonucleotide. All cDNA was treated with uracil-DNA glycosylase and then went through a first 18-cycle PCR with the universal primers M1SS and BC2_uni_R. As for how the authors treated the data: Normalization of each sample was performed by random selection of 1 million high-quality reads, each carrying a distinct molecular identifier. Instead of being binned into consensus sequences, reads with shared molecular identifiers were discarded. MiTCR, with a Q25 quality threshold and the strictest error-elimination algorithm, was used for CDR3 identification, clonotype clustering and error correction. A nonparametric unseen species model using Euler transformation provided a lower-bound estimate of total TCR beta diversity. TCRdb passed the public sequencing reads through fastp at Q25 and MiXCR, retaining productive beta sequences. Entries are consolidated by CDR3 protein sequence, retaining the most common genes and DNA. These V and J calls rely on TCRdb rather than the paper's analysis. The sample table contains hundreds of thousands of distinct CDR3 sequences; only one count was recorded for about 52% of them. The biggest ten clones account for 25% to 35% of the sample.

V is reduced by 1 base and J by 2 bases, leaving a spacing of 6 bases between them. Measured from the cysteine to the phenylalanine, the CDR3 is 14 residues long. Of the read, only the CDR3 DNA is kept; its 42 bases are in frame from base 1. The germline V gene (reference sequence) sets CDR1 to LNHNV and CDR2 to YYDKDF. Points on this clonotype: Its antigen is still unknown. This may come from a read error, since a much larger clone is one base off.

The donors were 40 or so Caucasian individuals from Russia, aged about 6 to 95 years, who were systemically healthy. Each donor gave 9.5 to 10 milliliters of peripheral blood, drawn into EDTA-treated Vacutainer tubes. Ficoll-Paque density-gradient centrifugation was used to isolate PBMCs, with at least 6.5 million per sample. Trizol reagent was used to extract total RNA from PBMCs, with at least 5.5 micrograms per sample. For every donor, an aliquot of PBMCs went through flow cytometry to measure the percentages of naive CD45RAhigh/CD27high T cells. The receptor chain draws on TRBV15 and TRBJ1-5; the D gene cannot be resolved reliably. This receptor was obtained from a woman aged 55-70 years in good health. The sequenced sample consisted of blood. The nucleotide sequence is given as TGTGCCACCAGCAGAGGGCGGGGCAATCAGCCCCAGCATTTT. Its protein is CATSRGRGNQPQHF.